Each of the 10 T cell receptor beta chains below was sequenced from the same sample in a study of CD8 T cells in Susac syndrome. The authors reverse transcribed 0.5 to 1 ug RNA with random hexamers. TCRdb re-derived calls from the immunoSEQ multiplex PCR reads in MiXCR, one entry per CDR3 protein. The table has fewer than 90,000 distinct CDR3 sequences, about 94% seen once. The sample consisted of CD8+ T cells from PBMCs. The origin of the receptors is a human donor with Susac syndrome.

The CDR3 protein is CASVLAATRGTQYF. CDR3 sequence (DNA): TGTGCCAGCGTGCTAGCGGCCACGAGAGGTACGCAGTATTTT. The V call is TRBV7-2, the J call TRBJ2-3; 7 nucleotides align to TRBD2. The CDR3 loop spans 14 amino acids. J gave up 8 bases and V 8 bases, and 13 bases lay outside the gene matches. Germline V gene sequence: CDR1 SGHTA, CDR2 FQGNSA.

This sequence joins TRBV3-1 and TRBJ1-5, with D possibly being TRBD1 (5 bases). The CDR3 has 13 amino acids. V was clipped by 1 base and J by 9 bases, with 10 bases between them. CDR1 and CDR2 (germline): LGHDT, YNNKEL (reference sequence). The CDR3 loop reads CASSQGQLGPQHF. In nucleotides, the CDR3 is TGTGCCAGCAGCCAAGGACAGCTAGGGCCCCAGCATTTT.

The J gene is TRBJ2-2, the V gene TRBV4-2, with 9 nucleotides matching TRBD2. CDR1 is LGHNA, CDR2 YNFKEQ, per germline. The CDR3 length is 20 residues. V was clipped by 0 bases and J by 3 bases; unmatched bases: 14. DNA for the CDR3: TGTGCCAGCAGCCAAGATCTTTTTTTTAGCGGGAGTTATTACACCGGGGAGCTGTTTTTT. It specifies CASSQDLFFSGSYYTGELFF.

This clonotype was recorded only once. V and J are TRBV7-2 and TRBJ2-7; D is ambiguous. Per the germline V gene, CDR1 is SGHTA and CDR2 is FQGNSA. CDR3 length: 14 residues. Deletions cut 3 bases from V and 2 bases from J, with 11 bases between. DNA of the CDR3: TGTGCCAGCAGCTTTCTCATCGGGCCCTACGAGCAGTACTTC. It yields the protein CASSFLIGPYEQYF.

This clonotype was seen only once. The CDR3 bases are TGTGCCTGGAGTAAAGTGTACACTGAAGCTTTCTTT. Translation: CAWSKVYTEAFF. V gene TRBV30 combines with J gene TRBJ1-1; D ambiguous. CDR1 GTSNPN and CDR2 SVGIG come from the germline V gene (reference sequence). The ends were cut back, 2 bases at V and 3 bases at J, with 7 bases in the middle. The CDR3 contains 12 residues.

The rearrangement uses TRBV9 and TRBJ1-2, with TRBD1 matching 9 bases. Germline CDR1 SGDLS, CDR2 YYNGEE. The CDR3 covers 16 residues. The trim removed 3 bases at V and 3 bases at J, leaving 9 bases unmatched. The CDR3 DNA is TGTGCCAGCAGCGCCCAGGGACAGGGCGGGGACTATGGCTACACCTTC. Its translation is CASSAQGQGGDYGYTF. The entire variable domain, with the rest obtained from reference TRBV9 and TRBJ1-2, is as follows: DSGVTQTPKHLITATGQRVTLRCSPRSGDLSVYWYQQSLDQGLQFLIQYYNGEERAKGNILERFSAQQFPDLHSELNLSSLELGDSALYFCASSAQGQGGDYGYTFGSGTRLTVV.

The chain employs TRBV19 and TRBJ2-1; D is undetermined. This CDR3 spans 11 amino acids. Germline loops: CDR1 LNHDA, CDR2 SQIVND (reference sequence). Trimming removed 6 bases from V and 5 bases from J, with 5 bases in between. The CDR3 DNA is TGTGCCAGTAGAGTCCACAATGAGCAGTTCTTC. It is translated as CASRVHNEQFF.

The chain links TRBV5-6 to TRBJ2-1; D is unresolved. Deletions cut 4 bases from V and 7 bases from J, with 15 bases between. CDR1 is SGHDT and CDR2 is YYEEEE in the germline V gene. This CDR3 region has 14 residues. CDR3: CASSKVGQVNEQFF. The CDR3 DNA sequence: TGTGCCAGCAGCAAAGTCGGTCAGGTAAATGAGCAGTTCTTC.

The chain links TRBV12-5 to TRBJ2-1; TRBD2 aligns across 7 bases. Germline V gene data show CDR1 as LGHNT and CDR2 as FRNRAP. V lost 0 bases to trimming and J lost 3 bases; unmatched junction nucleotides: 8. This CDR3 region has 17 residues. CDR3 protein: CASGLVSWGGGYNEQFF. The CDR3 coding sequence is TGTGCTAGTGGTTTGGTAAGCTGGGGCGGGGGCTACAATGAGCAGTTCTTC.

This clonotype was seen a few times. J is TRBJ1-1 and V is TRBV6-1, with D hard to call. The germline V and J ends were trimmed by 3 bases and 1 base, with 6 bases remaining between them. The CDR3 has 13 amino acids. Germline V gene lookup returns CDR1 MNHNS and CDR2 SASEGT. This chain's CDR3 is CASSDRENTEAFF. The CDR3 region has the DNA TGTGCCAGCAGTGATAGGGAGAACACTGAAGCTTTCTTT.